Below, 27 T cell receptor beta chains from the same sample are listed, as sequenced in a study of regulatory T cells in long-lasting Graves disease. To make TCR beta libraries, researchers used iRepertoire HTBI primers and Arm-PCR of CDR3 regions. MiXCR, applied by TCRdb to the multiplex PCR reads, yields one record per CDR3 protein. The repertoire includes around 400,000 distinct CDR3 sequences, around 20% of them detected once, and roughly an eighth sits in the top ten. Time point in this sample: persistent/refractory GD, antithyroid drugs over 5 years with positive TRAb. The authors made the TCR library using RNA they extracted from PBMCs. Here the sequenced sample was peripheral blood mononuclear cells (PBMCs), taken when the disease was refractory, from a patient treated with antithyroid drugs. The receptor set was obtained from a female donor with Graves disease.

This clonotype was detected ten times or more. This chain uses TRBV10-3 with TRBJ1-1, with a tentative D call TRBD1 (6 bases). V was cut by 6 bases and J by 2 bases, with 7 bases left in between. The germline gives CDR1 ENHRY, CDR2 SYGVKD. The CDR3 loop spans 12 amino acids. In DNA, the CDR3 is TGTGCCATCAGCGGGACAAACACTGAAGCTTTCTTT. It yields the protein CAISGTNTEAFF.

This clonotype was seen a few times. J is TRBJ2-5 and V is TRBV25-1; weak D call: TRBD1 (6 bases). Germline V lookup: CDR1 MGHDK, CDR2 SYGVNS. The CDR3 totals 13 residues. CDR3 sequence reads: CAGGERLQETQYF. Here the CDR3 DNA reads TGTGCTGGGGGCGAACGACTCCAAGAGACCCAGTACTTC.

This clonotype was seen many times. This CDR3 is CASRTGFGYTF. In nucleotides, the CDR3 is TGTGCCAGCAGGACAGGTTTTGGCTACACCTTC. The chain uses TRBV7-2 and TRBJ1-2, with D perhaps matching TRBD1 (6 bases). Trimming left V 6 bases short and J 7 bases short, with 9 bases between. The CDR3 is 11 amino acids. CDR1 is SGHTA, CDR2 FQGNSA, per germline.

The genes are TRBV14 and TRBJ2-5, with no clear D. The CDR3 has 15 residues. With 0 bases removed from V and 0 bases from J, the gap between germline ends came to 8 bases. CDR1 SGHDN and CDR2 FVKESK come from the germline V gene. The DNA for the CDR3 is TGTGCCAGCAGCCAAGAAATAGGCGACCAAGAGACCCAGTACTTC. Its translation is CASSQEIGDQETQYF. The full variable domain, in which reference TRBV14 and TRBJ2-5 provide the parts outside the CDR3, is EAGVTQFPSHSVIEKGQTVTLRCDPISGHDNLYWYRRVMGKEIKFLLHFVKESKQDESGMPNNRFLAERTGGTYSTLKVQPAELEDSGVYFCASSQEIGDQETQYFGPGTRLLVL.

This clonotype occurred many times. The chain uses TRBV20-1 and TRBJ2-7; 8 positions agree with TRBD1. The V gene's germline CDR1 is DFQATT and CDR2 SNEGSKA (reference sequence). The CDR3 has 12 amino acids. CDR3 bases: TGCAGCTACAGGGGGAGCTCCTACGAGCAGTACTTC. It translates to CSYRGSSYEQYF.

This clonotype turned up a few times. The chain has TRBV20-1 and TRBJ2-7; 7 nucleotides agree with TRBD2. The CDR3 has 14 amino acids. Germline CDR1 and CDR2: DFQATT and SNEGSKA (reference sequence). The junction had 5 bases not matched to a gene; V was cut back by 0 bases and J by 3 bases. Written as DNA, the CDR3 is TGCAGTGCTAGAGAGTCTAGCGGATACTACGAGCAGTACTTC. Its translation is CSARESSGYYEQYF.

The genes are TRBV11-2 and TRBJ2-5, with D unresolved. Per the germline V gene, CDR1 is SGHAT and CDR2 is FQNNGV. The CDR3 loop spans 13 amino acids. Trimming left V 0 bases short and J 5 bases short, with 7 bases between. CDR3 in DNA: TGTGCCAGCAGCTTAGAGCTCCAGGAGACCCAGTACTTC. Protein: CASSLELQETQYF.

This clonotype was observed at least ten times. CDR3 sequence reads: CSVRSTGAGANVLTF. CDR3 bases: TGCAGCGTCCGATCTACAGGGGCTGGGGCCAACGTCCTGACTTTC. J is TRBJ2-6 and V is TRBV29-1; 7 nucleotides match TRBD1. The CDR3 covers 15 residues. Germline CDR1 SQVTM, CDR2 ANQGSEA. V lost 6 bases, J lost 2 bases, and 7 bases stayed unmatched.

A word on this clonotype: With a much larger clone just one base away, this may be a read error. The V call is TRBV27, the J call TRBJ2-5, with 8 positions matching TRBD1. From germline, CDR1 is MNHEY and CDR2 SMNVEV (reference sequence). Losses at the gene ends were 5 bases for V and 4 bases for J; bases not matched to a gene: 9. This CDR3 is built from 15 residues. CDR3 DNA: TGTGCCAGCAGTGATACGGACAGGGTGGGAGAGACCCAGTACTTC. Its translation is CASSDTDRVGETQYF.

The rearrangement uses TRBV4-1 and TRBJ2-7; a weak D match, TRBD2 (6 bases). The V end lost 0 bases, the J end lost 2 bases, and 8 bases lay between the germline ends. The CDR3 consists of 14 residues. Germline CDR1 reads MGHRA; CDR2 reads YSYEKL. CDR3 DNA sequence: TGCGCCAGCAGCCAAGATCGGACTACCTACGAGCAGTACTTC. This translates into CASSQDRTTYEQYF.

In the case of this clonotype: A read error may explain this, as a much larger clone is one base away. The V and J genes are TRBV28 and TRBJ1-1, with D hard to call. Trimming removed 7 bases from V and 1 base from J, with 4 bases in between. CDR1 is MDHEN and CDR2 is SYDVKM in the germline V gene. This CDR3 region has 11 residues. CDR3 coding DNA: TGTGCCAGCATGCAGAACACTGAAGCTTTCTTT. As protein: CASMQNTEAFF.

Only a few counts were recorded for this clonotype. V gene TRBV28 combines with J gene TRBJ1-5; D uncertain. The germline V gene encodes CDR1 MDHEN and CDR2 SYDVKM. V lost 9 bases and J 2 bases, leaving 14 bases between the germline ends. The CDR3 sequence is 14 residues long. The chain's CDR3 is CASNRANGNQPQHF. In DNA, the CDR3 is TGTGCCAGTAACCGGGCCAACGGCAATCAGCCCCAGCATTTT. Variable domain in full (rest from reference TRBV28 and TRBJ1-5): DVKVTQSSRYLVKRTGEKVFLECVQDMDHENMFWYRQDPGLGLRLIYFSYDVKMKEKGDIPEGYSVSREKKERFSLILESASTNQTSMYLCASNRANGNQPQHFGDGTRLSIL.

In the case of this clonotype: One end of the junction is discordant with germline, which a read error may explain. DNA of the CDR3: TGCGCCAGCAGCGACCCGACAGGGCGGGAAGAGACCCAGTACTTC. This codes for CASSDPTGREETQYF. V and J are TRBV7-2 and TRBJ2-5; 7 bases match TRBD1. Germline CDR1 reads SGHTA; CDR2 reads FQGNSA. The CDR3 has 15 residues.

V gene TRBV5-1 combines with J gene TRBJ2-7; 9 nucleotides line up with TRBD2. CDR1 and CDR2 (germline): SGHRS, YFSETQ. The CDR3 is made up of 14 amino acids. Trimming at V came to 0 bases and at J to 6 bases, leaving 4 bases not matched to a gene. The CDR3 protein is CASSLESGRLEQYF. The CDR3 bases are TGCGCCAGCAGCTTGGAAAGCGGGAGGCTCGAGCAGTACTTC.

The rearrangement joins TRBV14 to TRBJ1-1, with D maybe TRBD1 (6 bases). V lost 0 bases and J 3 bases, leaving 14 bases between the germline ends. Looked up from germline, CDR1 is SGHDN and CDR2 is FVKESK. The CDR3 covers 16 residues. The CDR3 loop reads CASSQENRVLDTEAFF. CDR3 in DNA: TGTGCCAGCAGCCAAGAGAACAGGGTGTTGGACACTGAAGCTTTCTTT.

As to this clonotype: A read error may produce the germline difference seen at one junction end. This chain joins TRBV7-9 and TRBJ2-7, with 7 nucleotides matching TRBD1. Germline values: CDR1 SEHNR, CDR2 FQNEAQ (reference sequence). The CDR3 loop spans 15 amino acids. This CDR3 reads CASSAAGGELHEQYF. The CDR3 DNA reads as TGCGCCAGCAGCGCCGCAGGGGGTGAGCTCCACGAGCAGTACTTC.

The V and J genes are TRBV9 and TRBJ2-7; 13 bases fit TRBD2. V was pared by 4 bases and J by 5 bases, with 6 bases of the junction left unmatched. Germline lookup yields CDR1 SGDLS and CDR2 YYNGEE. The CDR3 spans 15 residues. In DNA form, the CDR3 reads TGTGCCAGCAGCATGGGACTAGCGGGAAGCCACGAGCAGTACTTC. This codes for CASSMGLAGSHEQYF.

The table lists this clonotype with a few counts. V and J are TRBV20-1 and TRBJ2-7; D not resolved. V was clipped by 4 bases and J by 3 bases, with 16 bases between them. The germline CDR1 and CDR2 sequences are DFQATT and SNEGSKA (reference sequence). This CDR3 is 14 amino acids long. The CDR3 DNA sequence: TGCAGTGCTACAAATGAAGACGGTGACTACGAGCAGTACTTC. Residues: CSATNEDGDYEQYF.

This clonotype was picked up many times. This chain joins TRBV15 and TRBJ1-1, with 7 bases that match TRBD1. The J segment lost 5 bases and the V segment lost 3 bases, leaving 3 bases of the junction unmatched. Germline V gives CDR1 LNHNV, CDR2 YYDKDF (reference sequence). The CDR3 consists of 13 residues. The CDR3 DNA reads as TGTGCCACCAGCAGTACAGGGGATACTGAAGCTTTCTTT. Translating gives CATSSTGDTEAFF.

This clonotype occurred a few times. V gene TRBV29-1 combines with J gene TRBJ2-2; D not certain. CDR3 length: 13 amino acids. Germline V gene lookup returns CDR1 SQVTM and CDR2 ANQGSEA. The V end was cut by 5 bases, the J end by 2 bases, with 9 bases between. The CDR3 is CSVLKKNTGELFF. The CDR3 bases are TGCAGCGTTTTAAAGAAAAACACCGGGGAGCTGTTTTTT.

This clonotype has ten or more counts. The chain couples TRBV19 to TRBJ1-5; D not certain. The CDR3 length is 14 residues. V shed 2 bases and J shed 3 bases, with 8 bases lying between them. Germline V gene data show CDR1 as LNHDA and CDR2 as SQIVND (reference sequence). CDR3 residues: CASSISGTNQPQHF. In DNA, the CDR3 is TGTGCCAGTAGTATATCAGGAACCAATCAGCCCCAGCATTTT.

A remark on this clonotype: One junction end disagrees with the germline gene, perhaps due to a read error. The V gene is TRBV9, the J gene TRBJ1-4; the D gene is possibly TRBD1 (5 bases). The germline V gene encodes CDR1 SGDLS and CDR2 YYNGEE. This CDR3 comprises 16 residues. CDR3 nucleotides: TGTACCAGCAGCGGGGGGGACTCAGCAACTAATGAAAAACTGTTTTTT. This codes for CTSSGGDSATNEKLFF.

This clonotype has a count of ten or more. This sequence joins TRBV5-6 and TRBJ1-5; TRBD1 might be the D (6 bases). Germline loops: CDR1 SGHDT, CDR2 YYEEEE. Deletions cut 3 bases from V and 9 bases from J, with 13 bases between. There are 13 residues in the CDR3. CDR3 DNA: TGTGCCAGCAGCTGGGGAGGGGGTTTGCCCCAGCATTTT. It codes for CASSWGGGLPQHF.

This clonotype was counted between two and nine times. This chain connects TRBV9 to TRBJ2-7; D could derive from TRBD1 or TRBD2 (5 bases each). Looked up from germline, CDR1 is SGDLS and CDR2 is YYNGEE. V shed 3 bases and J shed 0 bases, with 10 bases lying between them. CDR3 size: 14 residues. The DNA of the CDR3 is TGTGCCAGCAGCGGGGACGGGACCTCCTACGAGCAGTACTTC. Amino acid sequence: CASSGDGTSYEQYF.

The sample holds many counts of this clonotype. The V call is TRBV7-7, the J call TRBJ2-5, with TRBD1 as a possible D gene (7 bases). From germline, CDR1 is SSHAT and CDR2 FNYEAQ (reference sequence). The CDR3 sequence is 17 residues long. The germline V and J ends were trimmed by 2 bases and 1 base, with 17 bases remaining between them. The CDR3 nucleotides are TGTGCCAGCAGCTTATACTCCCGACAGGGACTCCAAGAGACCCAGTACTTC. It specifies CASSLYSRQGLQETQYF.

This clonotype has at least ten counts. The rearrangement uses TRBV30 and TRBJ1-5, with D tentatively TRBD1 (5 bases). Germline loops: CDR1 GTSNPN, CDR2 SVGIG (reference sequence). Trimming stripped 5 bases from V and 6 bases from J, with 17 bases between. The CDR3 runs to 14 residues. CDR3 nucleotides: TGTGCCTGGGAGGGATTAGGGGTGCCTCAGCCCCAGCATTTT. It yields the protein CAWEGLGVPQPQHF.

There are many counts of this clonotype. The CDR3 loop reads CASSYGSAIDPPNEKLFF. The CDR3, as DNA: TGTGCCAGCAGTTACGGTTCAGCCATAGACCCTCCTAATGAAAAACTGTTTTTT. This sequence joins TRBV6-5 and TRBJ1-4; D remains ambiguous. With 2 bases removed from V and 3 bases from J, the gap between germline ends came to 19 bases. The CDR3 is 18 amino acids. CDR1 MNHEY and CDR2 SVGAGI come from the germline V gene.